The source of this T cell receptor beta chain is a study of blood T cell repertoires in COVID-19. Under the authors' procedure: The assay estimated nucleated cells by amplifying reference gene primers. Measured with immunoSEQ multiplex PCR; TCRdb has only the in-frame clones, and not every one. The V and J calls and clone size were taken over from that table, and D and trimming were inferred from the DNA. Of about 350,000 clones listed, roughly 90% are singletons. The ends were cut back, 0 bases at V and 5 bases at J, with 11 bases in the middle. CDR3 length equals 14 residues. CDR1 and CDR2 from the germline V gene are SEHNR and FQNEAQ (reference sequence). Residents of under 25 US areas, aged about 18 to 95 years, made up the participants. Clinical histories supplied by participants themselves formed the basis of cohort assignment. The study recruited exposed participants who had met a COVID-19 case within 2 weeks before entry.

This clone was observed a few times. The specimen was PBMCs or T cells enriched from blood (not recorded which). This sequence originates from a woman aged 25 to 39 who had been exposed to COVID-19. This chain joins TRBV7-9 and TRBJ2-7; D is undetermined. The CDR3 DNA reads TGTGCCAGCAGCTTAGCGGCCCTAGTTGACGAGCAGTACTTC. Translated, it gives CASSLAALVDEQYF.